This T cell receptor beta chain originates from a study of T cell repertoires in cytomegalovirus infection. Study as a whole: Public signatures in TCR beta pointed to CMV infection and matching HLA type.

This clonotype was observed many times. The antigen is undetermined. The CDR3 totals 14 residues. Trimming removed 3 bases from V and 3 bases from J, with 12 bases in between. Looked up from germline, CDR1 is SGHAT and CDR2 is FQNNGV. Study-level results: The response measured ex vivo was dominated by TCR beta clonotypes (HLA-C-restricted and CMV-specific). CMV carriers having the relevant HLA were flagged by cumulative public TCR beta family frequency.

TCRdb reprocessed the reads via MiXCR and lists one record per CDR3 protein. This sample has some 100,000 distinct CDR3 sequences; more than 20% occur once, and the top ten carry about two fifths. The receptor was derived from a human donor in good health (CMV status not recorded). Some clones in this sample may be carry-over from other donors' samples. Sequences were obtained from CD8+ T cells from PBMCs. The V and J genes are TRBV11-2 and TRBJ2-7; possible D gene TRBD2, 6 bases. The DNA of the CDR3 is TGTGCCAGCAGCTTCGGGGGTATACTCTACGAGCAGTACTTC. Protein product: CASSFGGILYEQYF.